The 31 T cell receptor beta chains in this list originate from one sample, sequenced in a study. TCRdb re-called the 5' RACE reads through MiXCR, storing one row per CDR3 protein. The top ten clones hold 12% of a sample with about 6,000 distinct CDR3 sequences, roughly 59% of them seen once. The sample comprised naive CD4+ T cells sorted from blood. Subset given: naive CD4+ T cells, CD4+CD45RA+CD25-. The source of these receptors is a female donor with breast cancer.

Concerning this clonotype itself: Likely a read error: the CDR3 ends without its conserved phenylalanine or tryptophan. It is unclear where the CDR3 begins or ends on the DNA, so no DNA is shown, and the CDR3 is as TCRdb lists it. The rearrangement joins TRBV20-1 to TRBJ2-1; the listed D gene, TRBD2, was not tested against the DNA. From its first to its last residue, the CDR3 has 18 amino acids. Germline CDR1 is DFQATT and CDR2 is SNEGSKA (reference sequence). CDR3 sequence: CSARDYRTSGHSYNEQPS.

This clonotype was found a few times. V is TRBV6-2 or TRBV6-3 and J is TRBJ2-3; 9 bases fit TRBD2. Trimming at V came to 6 bases and at J to 2 bases, leaving 6 bases not matched to a gene. Germline CDR1 MNHEY, CDR2 SVGEGT. The CDR3 is 15 amino acids. CDR3 in DNA: TGTGCCAGCAGATTAGCGGGAGCCCCCACAGATACGCAGTATTTT. This gives the protein CASRLAGAPTDTQYF.

The rearrangement links TRBV19 to TRBJ2-1, with D maybe TRBD1 (5 bases). V lost 2 bases to trimming and J lost 2 bases, with 25 bases between them. The CDR3 sequence is 20 residues long. Germline V gene lookup returns CDR1 LNHDA and CDR2 SQIVND (reference sequence). The CDR3 spells CASSISKTLARVPPYNEQFF. The CDR3 DNA reads as TGTGCCAGTAGTATATCAAAAACGTTAGCCAGGGTGCCGCCCTACAATGAGCAGTTCTTC.

On this clonotype itself: Germline and junction disagree at one end, which may indicate a read error. The rearrangement joins TRBV12-5 to TRBJ1-3, with D unresolved. Per germline, CDR1 LGHNT and CDR2 FRNRAP. CDR3 size: 18 residues. This CDR3 is CASGLLGYRAIGGNTLYF. Here the CDR3 DNA reads TGTGCTAGTGGTTTGTTAGGGTATCGGGCAATCGGAGGAAACACCTTATATTTT.

In the case of this clonotype: Being one base from a much bigger clone, this may be a read error. This rearrangement joins TRBV7-8 to TRBJ2-5, with D unclear. The V gene lost 4 bases and the J gene lost 1 base, with 10 bases spanning the gap. This CDR3 contains 14 residues. The germline CDR1 and CDR2 sequences are SGHVS and FQNEAQ. CDR3 bases: TGTGCCAGCAGCTCATCCGACCTCCAAGAGACCCAGTACTTC. Protein: CASSSSDLQETQYF.

The chain uses TRBV5-1 and TRBJ2-3, with D unresolved. This CDR3 contains 11 residues. CDR1 and CDR2 (germline): SGHRS, YFSETQ. The ends were cut back, 2 bases at V and 6 bases at J, with 4 bases in the middle. CDR3 sequence reads: CASSFKDTQYF. DNA for the CDR3: TGCGCCAGCAGCTTCAAGGATACGCAGTATTTT.

This sequence joins TRBV7-2 and TRBJ1-1; D might be TRBD1 (5 bases). Germline V gives CDR1 SGHTA, CDR2 FQGNSA. Trimming left V 0 bases short and J 4 bases short, with 9 bases between. CDR3 length: 14 residues. The CDR3 reads CASSLARGSTEAFF. CDR3 DNA: TGTGCCAGCAGCTTAGCACGGGGGAGCACTGAAGCTTTCTTT.

This chain joins TRBV5-4 and TRBJ2-2; D possibly corresponds to TRBD1 (6 bases). Germline V gene sequence: CDR1 SGHNT, CDR2 YYREEE (reference sequence). V lost 0 bases and J lost 3, with 9 bases in between. The CDR3 totals 15 residues. CDR3 sequence: CASSLAGVDTGELFF. The CDR3 nucleotides are TGTGCCAGCAGCTTGGCAGGGGTGGACACCGGGGAGCTGTTTTTT.

The V gene is TRBV20-1, the J gene TRBJ1-5; unclear D gene. Looked up from germline, CDR1 is DFQATT and CDR2 is SNEGSKA (reference sequence). The CDR3 is made up of 14 amino acids. Trimming left V 6 bases short and J 7 bases short, with 19 bases between. The CDR3 bases are TGCAGTGCAGTAGTGGCGGGGAAGGAGCAGCCCCAGCATTTT. This sequence encodes CSAVVAGKEQPQHF.

This chain joins TRBV20-1 and TRBJ2-7; D gene ambiguous. The CDR3 extends over 14 amino acids. Germline CDR1 reads DFQATT; CDR2 reads SNEGSKA (reference sequence). Trimming cost V 5 bases and J 0 bases, with 14 bases left between them. CDR3 protein: CSAESRKSSYEQYV. The CDR3, as DNA: TGCAGTGCTGAGAGCAGGAAGAGCTCCTACGAGCAGTACGTC.

The chain carries TRBV20-1 and TRBJ2-4, with TRBD2 matching over 9 bases. Germline trimming cut 3 bases from V and 1 base from J; bases unmatched to any gene: 4. CDR3 length equals 15 residues. CDR1 is DFQATT and CDR2 is SNEGSKA in the germline V gene (reference sequence). DNA for the CDR3: TGCAGTGCTAGTAGCGGGAGCCTGGCCAAAAACATTCAGTACTTC. This codes for CSASSGSLAKNIQYF.

The chain uses TRBV19 and TRBJ2-5; no clear D gene. The germline gives CDR1 LNHDA, CDR2 SQIVND (reference sequence). This CDR3 has 15 residues. V lost 5 bases and J 0 bases, leaving 13 bases between the germline ends. The CDR3 sequence: CASSVQFRYQETQYF. The CDR3 DNA follows: TGTGCCAGTAGTGTGCAGTTCCGGTACCAAGAGACCCAGTACTTC.

The chain combines TRBV29-1 with TRBJ2-2; no clear D. Germline assignment: CDR1 SQVTM and CDR2 ANQGSEA. This CDR3 has 13 residues. Trimming took off 6 bases at V and 5 bases at J, with 13 bases between the two ends. The CDR3 region is CSVGQTGTGELFF. Here the CDR3 DNA reads TGCAGCGTCGGTCAGACTGGGACCGGGGAGCTGTTTTTT.

This clonotype was recorded only once. The CDR3 reads CASSRGLAGDGQFF. As DNA, the CDR3 is TGCGCCAGCAGCCGTGGACTAGCGGGAGACGGGCAGTTCTTC. The chain has TRBV5-1 and TRBJ2-1; 13 bases line up with TRBD2. Per the germline V gene, CDR1 is SGHRS and CDR2 is YFSETQ. J was trimmed by 12 bases and V by 4 bases; bases with no gene match: 7. The CDR3 has 14 residues.

V gene TRBV6-5 combines with J gene TRBJ1-1; TRBD1 matches at 7 bases. The CDR3 contains 17 residues. The germline V gene has CDR1 MNHEY and CDR2 SVGAGI. After removal of 0 bases from V and 0 bases from J, the junction contained 7 bases not matched to a gene. CDR3 bases: TGTGCCAGCAGTTACTCTGGGCGACAGGGTCTGAACACTGAAGCTTTCTTT. This sequence encodes CASSYSGRQGLNTEAFF.

V and J are TRBV5-1 and TRBJ2-3, with 12 bases aligning to TRBD2. The V gene end was trimmed by 3 bases and the J gene end by 2 bases; junction bases not matched to a gene: 7. Germline V gene sequence: CDR1 SGHRS, CDR2 YFSETQ. This CDR3 comprises 17 residues. The CDR3 region is CASSSEGTSGLTDTQYF. CDR3 DNA: TGCGCCAGCAGCTCGGAAGGGACTAGCGGGCTCACAGATACGCAGTATTTT.

This clonotype was seen a handful of times. This chain links TRBV7-3 with TRBJ2-1; D not resolved. Germline values: CDR1 SGHTA, CDR2 FQGTGA. The V gene lost 0 bases and the J gene lost 10 bases, with 10 bases spanning the gap. The CDR3 loop spans 13 amino acids. CDR3 coding DNA: TGTGCCAGCAGCTTAACCACCCCGTCGGAGCAGTTCTTC. It yields the protein CASSLTTPSEQFF.

This clonotype was recorded a few times. V gene TRBV4-2 combines with J gene TRBJ2-3; 7 nucleotides agree with TRBD2. V dropped 5 bases and J dropped 3; count of bases not matched to a gene: 17. Germline CDR1 and CDR2: LGHNA and YNFKEQ. CDR3 length: 18 amino acids. CDR3 region: CASSEGPSGRTDTDTQYF. The CDR3 DNA sequence: TGTGCCAGCAGCGAAGGGCCTAGCGGCAGAACCGATACAGATACGCAGTATTTT.

The J gene is TRBJ1-2, the V gene TRBV6-5; 7 bases are shared with TRBD1. V trimming: 4 bases; J trimming: 3 bases; junction bases outside the gene matches: 5. The CDR3 sequence is 14 residues long. CDR1 and CDR2 from the germline V gene are MNHEY and SVGAGI. The CDR3 DNA follows: TGTGCCAGCAGTTGGGGGACAGATGACTATGGCTACACCTTC. Encoded protein: CASSWGTDDYGYTF.

The V and J genes are TRBV20-1 and TRBJ2-1; 11 positions agree with TRBD2. The CDR3 sequence is 14 residues long. Germline V CDR1 and CDR2: DFQATT, SNEGSKA (reference sequence). With 6 bases clipped from V and 7 bases from J, the junction kept 8 bases outside the gene matches. The CDR3 here is CSATSGSLSNEQFF. The DNA of the CDR3 is TGCAGTGCCACTAGCGGGAGCCTTTCTAATGAGCAGTTCTTC.

The chain uses TRBV4-3 and TRBJ2-2, with D unresolved. CDR1 is LGHNA, CDR2 YSLEER, per germline. Deletions cut 1 base from V and 0 bases from J, with 9 bases between. The CDR3 covers 16 residues. The CDR3 nucleotides are TGCGCCAGCAGCCAAGGGGCAGGAGCGAACACCGGGGAGCTGTTTTTT. Amino acid sequence: CASSQGAGANTGELFF.

This clonotype was seen more than once but under ten times. The genes are TRBV29-1 and TRBJ2-7; 13 bases are a match to TRBD2. V was pared by 5 bases and J by 6 bases, with 4 bases of the junction left unmatched. Germline values: CDR1 SQVTM, CDR2 ANQGSEA. The CDR3 contains 13 residues. CDR3 DNA: TGCAGCGTTAGGACTAGCGGGAGTACCGAGCAGTACGTC. Residues: CSVRTSGSTEQYV.

The rearrangement links TRBV7-2 to TRBJ2-1, with D tentatively TRBD2 (5 bases). V lost 6 bases, J lost 10 bases, and 10 bases lay in between. CDR1 SGHTA and CDR2 FQGNSA come from the germline V gene. The CDR3 spans 11 residues. This CDR3 is CASSWSGEQFF. CDR3 DNA: TGTGCCAGCAGTTGGTCGGGGGAGCAGTTCTTC.

V is TRBV4-3 and J is TRBJ1-2; TRBD1 is a possible D gene (6 bases). V lost 0 bases, J lost 4 bases, and 9 bases lay in between. CDR1 is LGHNA and CDR2 is YSLEER in the germline V gene. This CDR3 is 14 amino acids long. The CDR3 coding sequence is TGCGCCAGCAGCCAAGAACAGGGAGGCTATGGCTACACCTTC. This gives the protein CASSQEQGGYGYTF.

The chain uses TRBV20-1 and TRBJ2-1; D is tentatively TRBD1 or TRBD2 (5 bases each). Deletions cut 4 bases from V and 2 bases from J, with 21 bases between. This CDR3 has 17 amino acids. Germline V gene lookup returns CDR1 DFQATT and CDR2 SNEGSKA (reference sequence). The DNA of the CDR3 is TGCAGTGCTACCGGGACGGACTCGAGGCGGGCCTACAATGAGCAGTTCTTC. Protein sequence: CSATGTDSRRAYNEQFF.

This clonotype was detected only a few times. The chain combines TRBV6-6 with TRBJ2-1; 8 bases are a match to TRBD2. Losses at the gene ends were 2 bases for V and 14 bases for J; bases not matched to a gene: 5. The CDR3 is made up of 12 amino acids. Germline V gene sequence: CDR1 MNHNY, CDR2 SVGAGI (reference sequence). This CDR3 is CASSYRGTRKFF. CDR3 DNA: TGTGCCAGCAGTTACCGAGGGACTAGAAAGTTCTTC.

As to this clonotype: The junction departs from germline at one end; a sequencing error may be responsible. The chain has TRBV20-1 and TRBJ2-7; TRBD1 matches at 7 bases. From germline, CDR1 is DFQATT and CDR2 SNEGSKA (reference sequence). This CDR3 region has 14 residues. CDR3 coding DNA: TGCAGTGCAAGAAAGCAGGGGGTTGGGTACGTGCAGTACTTC. This gives the protein CSARKQGVGYVQYF.

This chain's CDR3 is CASSTRTELSYNEQFF. For the CDR3, the DNA is TGTGCCAGCAGCACCAGGACAGAGCTGTCTTACAATGAGCAGTTCTTC. The chain is built from TRBV7-2 and TRBJ2-1; the D gene is possibly TRBD1 (6 bases). This CDR3 comprises 16 residues. From germline, CDR1 is SGHTA and CDR2 FQGNSA. Trimming took off 5 bases at V and 4 bases at J, with 18 bases between the two ends.

To note about this clonotype: A clone one base away is much larger, so this may be a read error. This chain uses TRBV6-2 or TRBV6-3 with TRBJ1-2, with D uncertain. The germline V gene encodes CDR1 MNHEY and CDR2 SVGEGT. This CDR3 comprises 13 residues. CDR3: CASSGGEYYGYAF. The CDR3 DNA follows: TGTGCCAGCAGTGGAGGAGAATACTATGGCTACGCCTTC.

V and J are TRBV29-1 and TRBJ2-2, with D tentatively TRBD2 (5 bases). The V end was cut by 6 bases, the J end by 7 bases, with 15 bases between. The CDR3 consists of 13 residues. Per the germline V gene, CDR1 is SQVTM and CDR2 is ANQGSEA. In nucleotides, the CDR3 is TGCAGCGTCCGGGATTTGTTGAACGGGGAGCTGTTTTTT. This codes for CSVRDLLNGELFF.

This clonotype has only a few counts. J is TRBJ2-7 and V is TRBV28; D remains ambiguous. The CDR3 contains 13 residues. The germline gives CDR1 MDHEN, CDR2 SYDVKM. V was pared by 2 bases and J by 6 bases, with 11 bases between. The CDR3 sequence is CASSLVRTPEQYF. The CDR3 bases are TGTGCCAGCAGTTTAGTCAGGACCCCCGAGCAGTACTTC.